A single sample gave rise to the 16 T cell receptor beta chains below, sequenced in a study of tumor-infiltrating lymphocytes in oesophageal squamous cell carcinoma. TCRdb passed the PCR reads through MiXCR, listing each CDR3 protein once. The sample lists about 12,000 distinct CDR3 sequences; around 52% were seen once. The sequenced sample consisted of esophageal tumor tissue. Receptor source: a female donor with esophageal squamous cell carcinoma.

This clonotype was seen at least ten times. The CDR3 bases are TGTGCCAGCAGTTATCGGGACCCCCGTGAAAAACTGTTTTTT. It translates to CASSYRDPREKLFF. The rearrangement links TRBV6-1 to TRBJ1-4, with a tentative D call TRBD1 (5 bases). Trimming removed 5 bases from V and 7 bases from J, with 14 bases in between. Germline CDR1 reads MNHNS; CDR2 reads SASEGT. This CDR3 has 14 amino acids.

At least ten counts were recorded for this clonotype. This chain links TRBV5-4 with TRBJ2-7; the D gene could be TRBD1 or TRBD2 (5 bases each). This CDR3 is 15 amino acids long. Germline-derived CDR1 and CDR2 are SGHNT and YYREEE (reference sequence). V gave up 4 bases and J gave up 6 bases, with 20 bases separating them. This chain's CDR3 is CASSLPGRSLTEQYF. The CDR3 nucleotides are TGTGCCAGCAGCCTCCCGGGACGGTCTTTAACCGAGCAGTACTTC.

CDR3 DNA sequence: TGTGCCAGCAGCTTAGCGGTGGGGACCCAGTACTTC. It is translated as CASSLAVGTQYF. The chain carries TRBV7-6 and TRBJ2-3, with unresolved D. Judging by the DNA end, TRBJ2-5 fits better; the J call may be wrong. CDR3 length equals 12 residues. Germline V gene data show CDR1 as SGHVS and CDR2 as FNYEAQ.

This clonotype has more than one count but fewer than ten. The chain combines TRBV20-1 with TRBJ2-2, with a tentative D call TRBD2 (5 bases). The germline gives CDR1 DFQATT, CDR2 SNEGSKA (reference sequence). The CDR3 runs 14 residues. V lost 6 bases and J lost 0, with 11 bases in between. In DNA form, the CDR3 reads TGCAGTGCCACACTAGGAGCGAACACCGGGGAGCTGTTTTTT. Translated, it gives CSATLGANTGELFF.

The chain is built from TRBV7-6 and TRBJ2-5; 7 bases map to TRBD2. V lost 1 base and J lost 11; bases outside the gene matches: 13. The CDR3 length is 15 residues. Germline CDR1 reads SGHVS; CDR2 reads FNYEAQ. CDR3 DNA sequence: TGTGCCAGCAGCTTAGACCCTAGCGGATACAATGAGCAGTACTTC. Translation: CASSLDPSGYNEQYF.

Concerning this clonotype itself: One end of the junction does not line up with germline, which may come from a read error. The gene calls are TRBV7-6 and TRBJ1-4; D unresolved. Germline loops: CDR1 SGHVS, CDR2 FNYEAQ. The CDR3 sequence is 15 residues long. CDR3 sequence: CASSSTAGPNVKLFF. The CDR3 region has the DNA TGTGCCAGCAGCTCAACGGCCGGACCTAATGTAAAACTGTTTTTT.

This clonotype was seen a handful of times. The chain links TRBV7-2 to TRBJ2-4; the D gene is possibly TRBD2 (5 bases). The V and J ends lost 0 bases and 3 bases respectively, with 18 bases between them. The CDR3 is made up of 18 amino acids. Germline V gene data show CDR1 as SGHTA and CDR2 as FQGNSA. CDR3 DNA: TGTGCCAGCAGCTTAGCGGGGAGCAGTCAACCGGTCAAAAACATTCAGTACTTC. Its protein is CASSLAGSSQPVKNIQYF. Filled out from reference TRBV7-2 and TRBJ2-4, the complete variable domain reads GAGVSQSPSNKVTEKGKDVELRCDPISGHTALYWYRQSLGQGLEFLIYFQGNSAPDKSGLPSDRFSAERTGGSVSTLTIQRTQQEDSAVYLCASSLAGSSQPVKNIQYFGAGTRLSVL.

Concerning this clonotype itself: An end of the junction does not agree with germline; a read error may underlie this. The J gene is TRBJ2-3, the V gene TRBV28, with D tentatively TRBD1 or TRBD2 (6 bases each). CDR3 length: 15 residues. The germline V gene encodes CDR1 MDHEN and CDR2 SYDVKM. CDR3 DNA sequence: TGTGCCAGCTCGGTGGGGGGCGAGAGCCCCGGGGAGCAGTTCTTT. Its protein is CASSVGGESPGEQFF. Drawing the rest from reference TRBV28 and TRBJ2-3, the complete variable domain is DVKVTQSSRYLVKRTGEKVFLECVQDMDHENMFWYRQDPGLGLRLIYFSYDVKMKEKGDIPEGYSVSREKKERFSLILESASTNQTSMYLCASSVGGESPGEQFFGPGTRLTVL.

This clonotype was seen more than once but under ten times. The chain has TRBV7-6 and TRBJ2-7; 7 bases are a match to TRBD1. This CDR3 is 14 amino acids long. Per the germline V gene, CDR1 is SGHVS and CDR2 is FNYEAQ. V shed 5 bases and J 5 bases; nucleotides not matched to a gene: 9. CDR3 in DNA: TGTGCCAGCAGCCCACGGACAGGTACGCACGAGCAGTACTTC. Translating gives CASSPRTGTHEQYF. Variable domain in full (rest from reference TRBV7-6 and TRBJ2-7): GAGVSQSPRYKVTKRGQDVALRCDPISGHVSLYWYRQALGQGPEFLTYFNYEAQQDKSGLPNDRFSAERPEGSISTLTIQRTEQRDSAMYRCASSPRTGTHEQYFGPGTRLTVT.

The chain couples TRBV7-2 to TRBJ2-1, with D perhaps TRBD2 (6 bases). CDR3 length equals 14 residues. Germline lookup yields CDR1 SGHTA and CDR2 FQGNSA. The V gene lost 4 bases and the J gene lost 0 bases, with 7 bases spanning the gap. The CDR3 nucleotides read TGTGCCAGCAGCTCGACTAGCTCCTACAATGAGCAGTTCTTC. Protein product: CASSSTSSYNEQFF.

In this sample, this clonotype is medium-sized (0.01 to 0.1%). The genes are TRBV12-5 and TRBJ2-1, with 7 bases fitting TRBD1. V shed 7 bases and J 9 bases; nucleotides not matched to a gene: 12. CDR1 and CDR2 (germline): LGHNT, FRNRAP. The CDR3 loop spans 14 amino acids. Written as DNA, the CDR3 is TGTGCTAGTGCTAAAGACAGGGCGCGTAGTGAGCAGTTCTTC. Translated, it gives CASAKDRARSEQFF.

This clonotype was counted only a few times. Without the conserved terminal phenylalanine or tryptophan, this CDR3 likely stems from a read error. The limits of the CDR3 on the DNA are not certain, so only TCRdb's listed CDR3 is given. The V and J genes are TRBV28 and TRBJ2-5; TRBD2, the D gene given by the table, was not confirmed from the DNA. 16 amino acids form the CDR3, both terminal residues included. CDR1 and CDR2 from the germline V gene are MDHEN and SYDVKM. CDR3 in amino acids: CASSFSRADYGYTFGS.

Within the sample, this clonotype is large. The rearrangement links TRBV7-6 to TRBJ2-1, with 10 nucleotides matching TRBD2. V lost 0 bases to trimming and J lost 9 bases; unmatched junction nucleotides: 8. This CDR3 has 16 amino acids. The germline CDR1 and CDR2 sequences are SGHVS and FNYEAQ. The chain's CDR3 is CASSLASGRAVTEQFF. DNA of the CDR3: TGTGCCAGCAGCTTAGCGAGCGGGAGGGCCGTGACTGAGCAGTTCTTC.

The CDR3 bases are TGTGCCAGCAGGGTGGGGGGTGGCAAAAACATTCAGTACTTC. Residues: CASRVGGGKNIQYF. The chain links TRBV7-2 to TRBJ2-4; TRBD2 might be the D (6 bases). V shed 6 bases and J shed 3 bases, with 12 bases lying between them. The CDR3 has 14 amino acids. Germline values: CDR1 SGHTA, CDR2 FQGNSA.

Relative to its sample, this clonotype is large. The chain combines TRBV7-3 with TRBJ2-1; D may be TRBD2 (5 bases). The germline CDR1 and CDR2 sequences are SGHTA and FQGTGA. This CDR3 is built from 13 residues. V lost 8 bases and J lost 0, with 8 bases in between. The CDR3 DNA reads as TGTGCCAGCGGTGAGGGCTCCTACAATGAGCAGTTCTTC. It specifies CASGEGSYNEQFF.

CDR3 coding DNA: TGTGCCATCAGTAGCGGGGACTTAGCGGGTGAGCAGTACTTC. Translating gives CAISSGDLAGEQYF. The chain combines TRBV10-3 with TRBJ2-1; TRBD2 aligns across 7 bases. TRBJ2-7 matches the DNA end more closely, so the J call is doubtful. Germline V lookup: CDR1 ENHRY, CDR2 SYGVKD. The CDR3 spans 14 residues.